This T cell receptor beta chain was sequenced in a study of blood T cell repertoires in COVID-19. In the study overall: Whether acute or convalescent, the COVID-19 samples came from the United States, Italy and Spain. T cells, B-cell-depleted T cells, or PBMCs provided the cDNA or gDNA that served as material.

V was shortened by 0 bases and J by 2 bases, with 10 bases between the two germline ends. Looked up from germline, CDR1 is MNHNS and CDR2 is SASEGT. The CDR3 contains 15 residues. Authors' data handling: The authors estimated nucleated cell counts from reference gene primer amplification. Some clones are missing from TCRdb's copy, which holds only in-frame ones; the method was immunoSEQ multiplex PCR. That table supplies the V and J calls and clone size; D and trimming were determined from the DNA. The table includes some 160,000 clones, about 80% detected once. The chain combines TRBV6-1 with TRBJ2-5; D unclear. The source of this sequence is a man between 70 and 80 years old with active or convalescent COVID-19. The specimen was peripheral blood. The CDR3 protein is CASSEARRSQETQYF. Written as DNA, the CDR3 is TGTGCCAGCAGTGAAGCGCGGCGCTCACAAGAGACCCAGTACTTC.